The TCR beta chain described here comes from a study of T cell responses to AZD1222 COVID-19 vaccine. The method was immunoSEQ multiplex PCR; TCRdb's version includes in-frame clones alone and lacks a portion of them. Here the sample spans roughly 42,000 clones, roughly 88% being singletons. Trimming left V 0 bases short and J 5 bases short, with 14 bases between. From germline, CDR1 is MGHRA and CDR2 YSYEKL. CDR3 length: 15 amino acids. Points from the study as a whole: Sampled repertoires all dated from after the peak T cell response. Targets within unmutated variant regions were reportedly found for nearly half of spike-specific TCRs. Donors were largely white British and mainly female; clonal diversity was possibly underestimated. At study baseline, merely six AZD1222 recipients were seropositive.

On this clone: Its specificity is unknown.

This chain connects TRBV4-1 to TRBJ2-7; either TRBD1 or TRBD2 may supply D (6 bases each). The material sequenced was peripheral blood, taken 28 days after the second dose of the MenACWY control vaccine. This TCR was sampled from an adult who received the MenACWY meningococcal vaccine as a control. CDR3 protein: CASSQDRGQANEQYF. Written as DNA, the CDR3 is TGCGCCAGCAGCCAAGATCGGGGGCAGGCCAACGAGCAGTACTTC.